Below are 18 T cell receptor beta chains sequenced from a single sample in a study of cytomegalovirus exposure and HLA in healthy donors (TCRdb year 2017). Library method: the immunoSEQ multiplex PCR assay. A mixture of 60 forward primers for TCR Vbeta segments and 13 reverse primers for TCR Jbeta segments was used in the multiplex PCR. This immuneACCESS table, as held by TCRdb, lists in-frame sequences with V and J called but not all clones. Of the missing ones, under half trace to an unresolved V gene in checked studies; the others have no known cause. Counted in this sample were some 65,000 clones; around 68% of them appeared once. The top ten constitute roughly 9.7% of the sample. Specimen: PBMCs. The source is a woman between 25 and 40 years old in good health and CMV-seronegative.

This clone showed up just a few times. The chain combines TRBV4-2 with TRBJ2-7; D not certain. The V gene lost 1 base and the J gene lost 3 bases, with 7 bases spanning the gap. CDR1 is LGHNA, CDR2 YNFKEQ, per germline. The CDR3 runs to 13 residues. In DNA, the CDR3 is TGTGCCAGCAGCCAAGTGGCATTCTACGAGCAGTACTTC. Translation gives CASSQVAFYEQYF.

J is TRBJ2-5 and V is TRBV2; 10 positions match TRBD2. The V and J ends lost 5 bases and 1 base, in that order; junction bases with no gene match: 7. This CDR3 has 16 residues. Germline V CDR1 and CDR2: SNHLY, FYNNEI. CDR3 in amino acids: CASSPLSGGAQETQYF. The CDR3 DNA sequence: TGTGCCAGCAGTCCCTTGAGCGGGGGGGCCCAAGAGACCCAGTACTTC.

In its sample, this clone was seen a few times. The chain is built from TRBV4-2 and TRBJ2-7; TRBD1 agrees at 7 bases. The CDR3 has 15 amino acids. Germline lookup yields CDR1 LGHNA and CDR2 YNFKEQ. Trimming removed 3 bases from V and 7 bases from J; junction bases left unmatched: 12. CDR3 loop: CASSHTTGTAGEQYF. The DNA for the CDR3 is TGTGCCAGCAGCCACACCACCGGGACAGCTGGGGAGCAGTACTTC.

The chain uses TRBV6-6 and TRBJ1-2, with D unresolved. Trimming pared 0 bases from V and 4 bases from J, leaving 12 bases between. The CDR3 has 15 amino acids. The germline V gene encodes CDR1 MNHNY and CDR2 SVGAGI (reference sequence). CDR3 bases: TGTGCCAGCAGTTACTCGGGTCGGGAGGGCTATGGCTACACCTTC. This codes for CASSYSGREGYGYTF.

The chain is built from TRBV30 and TRBJ1-5, with 7 nucleotides matching TRBD1. Trimming took 1 base from V and 0 from J; bases not matched to a gene: 12. CDR1 and CDR2 (germline): GTSNPN, SVGIG (reference sequence). The CDR3 consists of 18 residues. This CDR3 is CAWSATLQGPYSNQPQHF. In DNA form, the CDR3 reads TGTGCCTGGAGTGCTACTCTACAGGGGCCATATAGCAATCAGCCCCAGCATTTT. The variable domain in full, with the rest retrieved from reference TRBV30 and TRBJ1-5, is SQTIHQWPATLVQPVGSPLSLECTVEGTSNPNLYWYRQAAGRGLQLLFYSVGIGQISSEVPQNLSASRPQDRQFILSSKKLLLSDSGFYLCAWSATLQGPYSNQPQHFGDGTRLSIL.

The J gene is TRBJ2-7, the V gene TRBV5-1, with a possible D match to TRBD2 (5 bases). The CDR3 runs 15 residues. CDR1 and CDR2 (germline): SGHRS, YFSETQ. Trimming took 0 bases from V and 7 from J, leaving 17 bases between them. The CDR3 nucleotides read TGCGCCAGCAGCTTGGGGGAGCCTAGGTCGGGAGAGCAGTACTTC. It codes for CASSLGEPRSGEQYF.

This clone appeared a few times. The V and J genes are TRBV18 and TRBJ2-7; a weak D match, TRBD1 (6 bases). Per germline, CDR1 KGHSH and CDR2 LQKENI. Trimming removed 6 bases from V and 4 bases from J, with 16 bases in between. The CDR3 runs to 14 residues. The CDR3 spells CASSTAGTSYEQYF. In DNA form, the CDR3 reads TGTGCCAGCTCTACAGCCGGGACATCTTACGAGCAGTACTTC.

The chain couples TRBV11-2 to TRBJ2-5; no firm D call. The CDR3 loop spans 14 amino acids. Germline V gene lookup returns CDR1 SGHAT and CDR2 FQNNGV. The ends were cut back, 3 bases at V and 4 bases at J, with 12 bases in the middle. The CDR3 sequence is CASSFGLPRETQYF. The CDR3 coding sequence is TGTGCCAGCAGCTTTGGGCTGCCGAGAGAGACCCAGTACTTC. Supplemented by reference TRBV11-2 and TRBJ2-5, the full variable domain reads EAGVAQSPRYKIIEKRQSVAFWCNPISGHATLYWYQQILGQGPKLLIQFQNNGVVDDSQLPKDRFSAERLKGVDSTLKIQPAKLEDSAVYLCASSFGLPRETQYFGPGTRLLVL.

V gene TRBV5-4 combines with J gene TRBJ1-6, with 7 bases lining up with TRBD1. The CDR3 has 15 amino acids. The germline V gene encodes CDR1 SGHNT and CDR2 YYREEE (reference sequence). With V trimmed by 1 base and J by 10 bases, 8 bases remained unmatched. CDR3 amino acids: CASSLFGGGGSPLHF. The CDR3 DNA is TGTGCCAGCAGCTTGTTTGGAGGGGGCGGGTCACCCCTCCACTTT.

The chain combines TRBV28 with TRBJ2-7; 8 positions match TRBD2. This CDR3 is built from 14 residues. Germline-derived CDR1 and CDR2 are MDHEN and SYDVKM. With 7 bases clipped from V and 2 bases from J, the junction kept 7 bases outside the gene matches. The CDR3 is CASTAGTRPYEQYF. In DNA, the CDR3 is TGTGCCAGCACCGCCGGGACTAGACCCTACGAGCAGTACTTC.

V gene TRBV29-1 combines with J gene TRBJ1-4, with 8 bases matching TRBD1. The length of the CDR3 is 12 residues. In germline, CDR1 is SQVTM, CDR2 ANQGSEA. The J segment lost 16 bases and the V segment lost 4 bases, leaving 11 bases of the junction unmatched. The CDR3 loop is CSVVGRGLPAFF. CDR3 DNA: TGCAGCGTTGTGGGCAGGGGGCTCCCGGCGTTTTTT.

This sequence joins TRBV2 and TRBJ1-2, with a tentative D call TRBD1 (6 bases). The length of the CDR3 is 13 residues. V was shortened by 10 bases and J by 6 bases, with 18 bases between the two germline ends. CDR1 is SNHLY and CDR2 is FYNNEI in the germline V gene. The CDR3 DNA sequence: TGTGCCACCTTCCGGGACACTCAGGATGGCTACACCTTC. Its protein is CATFRDTQDGYTF. The full variable domain, rest sourced from reference TRBV2 and TRBJ1-2, is EPEVTQTPSHQVTQMGQEVILRCVPISNHLYFYWYRQILGQKVEFLVSFYNNEISEKSEIFDDQFSVERPDGSNFTLKIRSTKLEDSAMYFCATFRDTQDGYTFGSGTRLTVV.

The chain recombines TRBV18 with TRBJ2-1, with TRBD2 matching 10 bases. Germline CDR1 reads KGHSH; CDR2 reads LQKENI. The CDR3 consists of 14 residues. The V and J ends lost 4 bases and 8 bases, in that order; junction bases with no gene match: 5. The CDR3, as DNA: TGTGCCAGCTCACAGGGACTAGCGAGAGATGAGCAGTTCTTC. Translation: CASSQGLARDEQFF. Combining the CDR3 with reference TRBV18 and TRBJ2-1 gives the whole variable domain NAGVMQNPRHLVRRRGQEARLRCSPMKGHSHVYWYRQLPEEGLKFMVYLQKENIIDESGMPKERFSAEFPKEGPSILRIQQVVRGDSAAYFCASSQGLARDEQFFGPGTRLTVL.

The rearrangement links TRBV28 to TRBJ1-1, with no clear D. Germline V gene data show CDR1 as MDHEN and CDR2 as SYDVKM. CDR3 length equals 14 residues. Trimming took 0 bases from V and 4 from J, leaving 9 bases between them. The CDR3 sequence: CASSLWESGTEAFF. CDR3 sequence (DNA): TGTGCCAGCAGTTTATGGGAGTCTGGCACTGAAGCTTTCTTT.

This clone was seen more than once but under ten times. The chain couples TRBV27 to TRBJ2-1; 8 bases map to TRBD2. V was clipped by 0 bases and J by 2 bases; unmatched bases: 3. The CDR3 consists of 16 residues. The germline gives CDR1 MNHEY, CDR2 SMNVEV (reference sequence). The CDR3 nucleotides read TGTGCCAGCAGTTTATCAGCGGGGGTGACCTACAATGAGCAGTTCTTC. Its protein is CASSLSAGVTYNEQFF.

Ten or more counts support this clone. V and J are TRBV21-1 and TRBJ1-2; TRBD1, the D gene given by the table, was not confirmed from the DNA. TRBV21-1 is a pseudogene. The length of the CDR3 is 17 residues. In DNA form, the CDR3 reads TGTGCCAGCAGCAAAGGGTCTTTGGGACAGGGAGGCTATGGCTACACCTTC. It encodes CASSKGSLGQGGYGYTF.

There are a few counts of this clone. The chain joins TRBV29-1 to TRBJ2-7; no clear D gene. This CDR3 has 13 amino acids. Trimming took off 4 bases at V and 2 bases at J, with 12 bases between the two ends. Germline assignment: CDR1 SQVTM and CDR2 ANQGSEA. CDR3: CSVALAEPYEQYF. The CDR3 region has the DNA TGCAGCGTTGCGTTGGCGGAACCCTACGAGCAGTACTTC.

CDR3 DNA sequence: TGTGCCAGCAGGGCAACGACAGGGTTCTATCAGCCCCAGCATTTT. Protein product: CASRATTGFYQPQHF. This rearrangement joins TRBV6-1 to TRBJ1-5; 7 bases align to TRBD1. Trimming took 6 bases from V and 5 from J; bases not matched to a gene: 10. This CDR3 region has 15 residues. Germline V CDR1 and CDR2: MNHNS, SASEGT.